The next 20 T cell receptor beta chains were all read from a single sample in a study of T-cell reconstitution after alpha-beta-depleted transplantation in children. Unique molecular identifiers were built into the TCRbeta library. TCRdb passed the PCR reads through MiXCR, listing each CDR3 protein once. The table has around 450,000 distinct CDR3 sequences, about 45% seen once. The sequences come from PBMCs, collected before TCRalphabeta/CD19-depleted stem cell transplant. These receptors were taken from a girl aged 2 to 10 with aplastic anemia, due to receive a stem cell transplant.

The chain combines TRBV2 with TRBJ1-2; D ambiguous. This CDR3 region has 14 residues. The V and J ends lost 1 base and 8 bases respectively, with 14 bases between them. Germline CDR1 SNHLY, CDR2 FYNNEI. The CDR3 DNA follows: TGTGCCAGCAGTGAAGGCCTCATAAGTCGCGGCTACACCTTC. This codes for CASSEGLISRGYTF. The full variable domain, its missing parts supplied by reference TRBV2 and TRBJ1-2, is EPEVTQTPSHQVTQMGQEVILRCVPISNHLYFYWYRQILGQKVEFLVSFYNNEISEKSEIFDDQFSVERPDGSNFTLKIRSTKLEDSAMYFCASSEGLISRGYTFGSGTRLTVV.

A remark on this clonotype: It may be a read error: a sequence one base away is much more abundant. The J gene is TRBJ1-2, the V gene TRBV11-2; unclear D gene. Germline V lookup: CDR1 SGHAT, CDR2 FQNNGV. V was cut by 4 bases and J by 3 bases, with 6 bases left in between. The CDR3 contains 12 residues. In nucleotides, the CDR3 is TGTGCCAGCAGCTCCAACTACTATGGCTACACCTTC. Protein product: CASSSNYYGYTF.

This sequence joins TRBV5-1 and TRBJ2-1; TRBD2 aligns across 10 bases. J lost 3 bases, V lost 0 bases, and 9 bases had no gene match. The CDR3 consists of 18 residues. Germline V gene lookup returns CDR1 SGHRS and CDR2 YFSETQ. CDR3 loop: CASSLAASGGPSYNEQFF. The CDR3 DNA follows: TGCGCCAGCAGCTTGGCGGCTAGCGGGGGTCCTAGCTACAATGAGCAGTTCTTC.

The chain uses TRBV12-3 or TRBV12-4 and TRBJ2-2; 8 bases align to TRBD2. CDR3 size: 15 residues. V was clipped by 6 bases and J by 0 bases; unmatched bases: 3. The CDR3 reads CASRELAANTGELFF. The CDR3 nucleotides read TGTGCCAGCAGGGAACTAGCGGCGAACACCGGGGAGCTGTTTTTT.

This clonotype was observed many times. The rearrangement joins TRBV3-1 to TRBJ2-1; D is possibly TRBD2 (5 bases). Looked up from germline, CDR1 is LGHDT and CDR2 is YNNKEL (reference sequence). V lost 0 bases to trimming and J lost 7 bases, with 16 bases between them. The CDR3 runs to 16 residues. The CDR3 DNA sequence: TGTGCCAGCAGCCAAGAAATCCCAGCGGTCAAAAATGAGCAGTTCTTC. It codes for CASSQEIPAVKNEQFF.

This clonotype has ten or more counts. This chain uses TRBV28 with TRBJ1-1; 7 bases align to TRBD1. The CDR3 totals 14 residues. Trimming cost V 7 bases and J 1 base; bases outside gene matches: 6. Germline V CDR1 and CDR2: MDHEN, SYDVKM. The CDR3: CASIGGQRNTEAFF. CDR3 bases: TGTGCCAGCATCGGGGGACAGAGGAACACTGAAGCTTTCTTT.

The gene calls are TRBV7-2 and TRBJ2-1; D may be TRBD1 (5 bases). The germline CDR1 and CDR2 sequences are SGHTA and FQGNSA. Trimming stripped 1 base from V and 7 bases from J, with 11 bases between. This CDR3 has 14 amino acids. CDR3 sequence (DNA): TGTGCCAGCAGCTTAGGGGGCCCGCCGAATGAGCAGTTCTTC. Amino acid sequence: CASSLGGPPNEQFF. Full variable domain (remainder filled in from reference TRBV7-2 and TRBJ2-1): GAGVSQSPSNKVTEKGKDVELRCDPISGHTALYWYRQSLGQGLEFLIYFQGNSAPDKSGLPSDRFSAERTGGSVSTLTIQRTQQEDSAVYLCASSLGGPPNEQFFGPGTRLTVL.

This chain links TRBV5-1 with TRBJ2-3; 7 bases fit TRBD1. This CDR3 region has 16 residues. The J segment lost 1 base and the V segment lost 2 bases, leaving 7 bases of the junction unmatched. CDR1 and CDR2 (germline): SGHRS, YFSETQ. In nucleotides, the CDR3 is TGCGCCAGCAGCTTCGGGGCCGGGACAGGCACAGATACGCAGTATTTT. Translating it yields CASSFGAGTGTDTQYF.

The table lists this clonotype with many counts. The chain is built from TRBV7-3 and TRBJ2-1; 9 bases are shared with TRBD2. V lost 4 bases and J lost 8; bases outside the gene matches: 9. This CDR3 contains 15 residues. Germline-derived CDR1 and CDR2 are SGHTA and FQGTGA. CDR3 in DNA: TGTGCCAGCAGCTCATCCGGGACTAGCACCCATGAGCAGTTCTTC. Its translation is CASSSSGTSTHEQFF.

The rearrangement links TRBV7-2 to TRBJ2-7, with 8 bases matching TRBD1. CDR1 SGHTA and CDR2 FQGNSA come from the germline V gene. The V gene end was trimmed by 1 base and the J gene end by 3 bases; junction bases not matched to a gene: 5. This CDR3 comprises 15 residues. The CDR3 sequence is CASSLGGDRLYEQYF. The CDR3 coding sequence is TGTGCCAGCAGCTTAGGTGGGGACAGGCTCTACGAGCAGTACTTC. Full variable domain (remainder filled in from reference TRBV7-2 and TRBJ2-7): GAGVSQSPSNKVTEKGKDVELRCDPISGHTALYWYRQSLGQGLEFLIYFQGNSAPDKSGLPSDRFSAERTGGSVSTLTIQRTQQEDSAVYLCASSLGGDRLYEQYFGPGTRLTVT.

This chain uses TRBV20-1 with TRBJ2-7, with TRBD2 matching 7 bases. V trimming: 0 bases; J trimming: 2 bases; junction bases outside the gene matches: 4. Germline V lookup: CDR1 DFQATT, CDR2 SNEGSKA (reference sequence). The CDR3 covers 14 residues. Here the CDR3 reads CSARDQAGPYEQYF. In DNA, the CDR3 is TGCAGTGCTAGAGATCAAGCGGGGCCCTACGAGCAGTACTTC.

This clonotype showed up many times. The chain links TRBV5-1 to TRBJ1-1; unclear D gene. The germline V and J ends were trimmed by 0 bases and 3 bases, with 9 bases remaining between them. CDR1 is SGHRS, CDR2 YFSETQ, per germline. The CDR3 extends over 14 amino acids. The CDR3 DNA reads TGCGCCAGCAGCTTGGGGGCGCGGGACACTGAAGCTTTCTTT. Its translation: CASSLGARDTEAFF.

Points on this clonotype: The junction departs from germline at one end; a sequencing error may be responsible. The chain links TRBV20-1 to TRBJ2-1; the match to TRBD2 covers 9 bases. This CDR3 region has 12 residues. In germline, CDR1 is DFQATT, CDR2 SNEGSKA (reference sequence). The CDR3 bases are TGCAGTGCCAGAGGACTAGCGACGGAGCAGTTCTTC. It specifies CSARGLATEQFF.

The chain links TRBV5-1 to TRBJ2-3; D is tentatively TRBD1 or TRBD2 (6 bases each). V was pared by 7 bases and J by 4 bases, with 16 bases between. The CDR3 length is 14 residues. CDR1 SGHRS and CDR2 YFSETQ come from the germline V gene. The CDR3 DNA follows: TGCGCCAGCTCGAGGGGGGCCACCCCAGATACGCAGTATTTT. This encodes CASSRGATPDTQYF.

V gene TRBV7-2 combines with J gene TRBJ2-7; TRBD2 matches 7 bases. The CDR3 has 15 residues. V lost 4 bases, J lost 2 bases, and 8 bases stayed unmatched. Germline V gives CDR1 SGHTA, CDR2 FQGNSA. This chain's CDR3 is CASSSGPGGTYEQYF. CDR3 in DNA: TGTGCCAGCAGCTCTGGACCCGGGGGGACCTACGAGCAGTACTTC.

This clonotype has more than one count but fewer than ten. The chain links TRBV27 to TRBJ1-2; D is perhaps TRBD1 (6 bases). CDR1 and CDR2 from the germline V gene are MNHEY and SMNVEV (reference sequence). CDR3 length equals 16 residues. V was shortened by 7 bases and J by 6 bases, with 24 bases between the two germline ends. CDR3 sequence reads: CASTFRIGGSSDGYTF. The CDR3 region has the DNA TGTGCCAGCACCTTCCGTATAGGGGGGTCGTCGGATGGCTACACCTTC.

This clonotype was observed a handful of times. This chain joins TRBV7-9 and TRBJ2-3; 8 positions agree with TRBD2. Germline lookup yields CDR1 SEHNR and CDR2 FQNEAQ (reference sequence). The CDR3 is made up of 12 amino acids. The J segment lost 9 bases and the V segment lost 4 bases, leaving 3 bases of the junction unmatched. CDR3 amino acids: CASSSTSATQYF. The CDR3 DNA reads as TGTGCCAGCAGCTCGACTAGCGCCACGCAGTATTTT.

For the CDR3, the DNA is TGTGCCAGCAGCCAAGAAGGGACAGGGGATCAGCCCCAGCATTTT. Translation: CASSQEGTGDQPQHF. The chain has TRBV4-2 and TRBJ1-5; 10 nucleotides match TRBD1. Germline CDR1 LGHNA, CDR2 YNFKEQ. Trimming took 0 bases from V and 5 from J; bases not matched to a gene: 1. The CDR3 runs 15 residues.

The rearrangement uses TRBV7-8 and TRBJ2-1, with 7 bases lining up with TRBD2. CDR3 length equals 15 residues. Trimming cost V 1 base and J 9 bases; bases outside gene matches: 9. Germline assignment: CDR1 SGHVS and CDR2 FQNEAQ. The CDR3 DNA follows: TGTGCCAGCAGCTTAGGAGCTTGGGAGGGCCTTGAGCAGTTCTTC. Translating it yields CASSLGAWEGLEQFF.

The sample holds one count of this clonotype. The rearrangement links TRBV20-1 to TRBJ2-7; D may match TRBD1 or TRBD2 (5 bases each). CDR3 length equals 11 residues. The V gene's germline CDR1 is DFQATT and CDR2 SNEGSKA (reference sequence). The V gene lost 6 bases and the J gene lost 6 bases, with 12 bases spanning the gap. The CDR3 DNA is TGCAGTGCCTCCGGGGCCCTCGAGCAGTACTTC. Protein product: CSASGALEQYF.